This T cell receptor beta chain was recorded in a study of blood T cell repertoires in COVID-19. For the study at large: Spain, Italy and the United States supplied samples that represented acute and convalescent COVID-19. PBMCs, B-cell-depleted T cells, or T cells were the source of the cDNA or gDNA that made up the material.

Assay used: immunoSEQ multiplex PCR; TCRdb lists only in-frame clones, some missing. The sample contains fewer than 150,000 clones, 85% to 90% of which appear only once. The CDR3 consists of 16 residues. V lost 5 bases to trimming and J lost 1 base, with 17 bases between them. Germline V CDR1 and CDR2: MGHRA, YSYEKL. The sample taken for sequencing was peripheral blood. The TCR sequence derives from a woman aged 40 to 55 with acute or convalescent COVID-19. The chain couples TRBV4-1 to TRBJ1-1; maybe TRBD1 (5 bases). The CDR3 loop reads CASSSQQGGWNTEAFF. The CDR3 coding sequence is TGCGCCAGCAGCTCCCAGCAGGGAGGGTGGAACACTGAAGCTTTCTTT.